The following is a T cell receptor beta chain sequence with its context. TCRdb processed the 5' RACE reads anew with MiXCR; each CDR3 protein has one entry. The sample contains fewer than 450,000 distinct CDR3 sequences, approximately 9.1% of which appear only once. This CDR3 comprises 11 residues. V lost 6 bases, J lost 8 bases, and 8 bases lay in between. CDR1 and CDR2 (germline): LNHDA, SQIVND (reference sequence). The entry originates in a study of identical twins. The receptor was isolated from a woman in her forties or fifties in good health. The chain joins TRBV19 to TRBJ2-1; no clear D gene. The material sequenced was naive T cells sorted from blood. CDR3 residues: CASRSSDEQFF. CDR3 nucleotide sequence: TGTGCCAGTAGGTCTTCCGATGAGCAGTTCTTC.